This is a list of T cell receptor beta chains from one sample in a study of shared clonotypes between healthy human individuals. Data came from immunoSEQ multiplex PCR; TCRdb stores just in-frame clones and leaves some out. The table has some 200,000 clones, 65% seen once. Sequencing used memory CD4+ T cells sorted from blood. These receptors came from a man aged 25 to 45 in good health. Each CDR3 is given with its conserved first and last residue. A D gene is named only where the DNA matches it firmly. Rows give clone size only sometimes, using once, few, many, or a class for an expanded clone.

clone size	J gene	V gene	D gene	CDR3 DNA	CDR3 protein
.	TRBJ2-5	TRBV7-2	.	TGTGCCAGCAGCCCCCCAGGTTCTCCCGGTGGGACCCAGTACTTC	CASSPPGSPGGTQYF
few	TRBJ2-4	TRBV10-3	.	TGTGCCATCAGTGAGGCCAAGGGGACCCTAGCCAAAAACATTCAGTACTTC	CAISEAKGTLAKNIQYF
.	TRBJ1-2	TRBV19	.	TGTGCCAGTAGTTATGACAGAAGCCCCAGGAACTATGGCTACACCTTC	CASSYDRSPRNYGYTF
.	TRBJ1-2	TRBV6-1	.	TGTGCCAGCAGTGCCGGGACAACAAACTATGGCTACACCTTC	CASSAGTTNYGYTF
few	TRBJ1-2	TRBV30	TRBD1	TGTGCCTGGGGACAGGACTATGGCTACACCTTC	CAWGQDYGYTF
few	TRBJ1-2	TRBV29-1	.	TGCAGCGTTGTTATCGCAGGGGTGGGCTATGGCTACACCTTC	CSVVIAGVGYGYTF
.	TRBJ1-3	TRBV4-2	TRBD1	TGTGCCAGCCGACCGACAGGGGGACTGACCGGGACCTCTGGAAACACCATATATTTT	CASRPTGGLTGTSGNTIYF
once	TRBJ1-1	TRBV6-5	TRBD1	TGTGCCAGCAGCCCACCCGGACAGGGGGGCGAAGCTTTCTTT	CASSPPGQGGEAFF
.	TRBJ2-2	TRBV27	TRBD2	TGTGCCAGCAGTTTAACTAGCGGATCCACCGGGGAGCTGTTTTTT	CASSLTSGSTGELFF
.	TRBJ1-3	TRBV15	.	TGTGCCACCAGCAGAGACCTTACATGGGGAAACACCATATATTTT	CATSRDLTWGNTIYF
.	TRBJ2-7	TRBV7-6	.	TGTGCCAGCAGCACATATGGCGGCGCGGGCGAGCAGTACTTC	CASSTYGGAGEQYF
few	TRBJ2-1	TRBV5-1	.	TGCGCCAGCAGCTTGAACTTTGGCTCCTACAATGAGCAGTTCTTC	CASSLNFGSYNEQFF
.	TRBJ2-3	TRBV6-5	TRBD1	TGTGCCAGCAGTTACTCGGACAGGTTCACAGATACGCAGTATTTT	CASSYSDRFTDTQYF
few	TRBJ2-1	TRBV10-2	.	TGCGCCAGCACCCGAGGGGGTGAGCAGTTCTTC	CASTRGGEQFF
.	TRBJ1-1	TRBV6-1	.	TGTGCCAGTAAAAGACAGGAAGCTTTCTTT	CASKRQEAFF
few	TRBJ2-3	TRBV7-6	.	TGTGCCAGCAGCTTAGGCGGCCCCGCGCAGTATTTT	CASSLGGPAQYF
few	TRBJ2-1	TRBV11-2	TRBD2	TGTGCCAGCAGCTTCCTTAGCGGGAGCTACAATGAGCAGTTCTTC	CASSFLSGSYNEQFF
.	TRBJ2-3	TRBV5-1	.	TGCGCCAGCAGCTTGGCTACACTATTAACAGATACGCAGTATTTT	CASSLATLLTDTQYF
.	TRBJ2-3	TRBV11-2	.	TGTGCCAGCAGCTTAGATCGAATGGGGTTCCCCACAGATACGCAGTATTTT	CASSLDRMGFPTDTQYF
.	TRBJ2-2	TRBV5-1	.	TGCGCCAGCAGCTTGAACACAGGGAACACCGGGGAGCTGTTTTTT	CASSLNTGNTGELFF
.	TRBJ1-2	TRBV5-4	.	TGTGCCAGCAGCTTGGACGGGACGGCGCACTATGGCTACACCTTC	CASSLDGTAHYGYTF
.	TRBJ1-1	TRBV6-1	.	TGTGCCGGTAAAATGGACCCCGTGAACACTGAAGCTTTCTTT	CAGKMDPVNTEAFF
.	TRBJ1-5	TRBV27	TRBD1	TGTGCCAGCAGTGATAGACAGGGCCATGGCAATCAGCCCCAGCATTTT	CASSDRQGHGNQPQHF
many	TRBJ2-1	TRBV7-9	.	TGTGCCAGCAGCTTAACCCAGCGGGTCTACAATGAGCAGTTCTTC	CASSLTQRVYNEQFF
.	TRBJ1-2	TRBV5-6	.	TGTGCCAGCAGCTTGGCACAGGGAATATATGGCTACACCTTC	CASSLAQGIYGYTF
.	TRBJ2-1	TRBV29-1	.	TGCAGCGCGACGCAGGGAAGCGCCGGTGAGCAGTTCTTC	CSATQGSAGEQFF
.	TRBJ2-7	TRBV6-1	.	TGTGCCAGCAGTGCGAGCTCCTACGAGCAGTACTTC	CASSASSYEQYF
.	TRBJ2-5	TRBV19	TRBD2	TGTGCCAGTAGCCCCAGCGGGAGGGCCAGAGAGACCCAGTACTTC	CASSPSGRARETQYF
.	TRBJ1-4	TRBV4-3	.	TGCGCCAGCAGCTCGCAGTCGACAGGCTATGAAAAACTGTTTTTT	CASSSQSTGYEKLFF
once	TRBJ2-3	TRBV4-3	TRBD1	TGCGCCAGCAGCCAACAGACAGGGGGATCTAGCACAGATACGCAGTATTTT	CASSQQTGGSSTDTQYF
.	TRBJ1-3	TRBV5-1	.	TGCGCCAGCAGCTTGGTGGTAGCAGCCCCCGGGAACACCATATATTTT	CASSLVVAAPGNTIYF
.	TRBJ2-7	TRBV18	TRBD2	TGTGCCAGCTCACCACCTCAGGTAGCGGGAGTGAAAGAGCAGTACTTC	CASSPPQVAGVKEQYF
.	TRBJ1-1	TRBV18	.	TGTGCCAGCTCACCAGGGGTGAACACTGAAGCTTTCTTT	CASSPGVNTEAFF
few	TRBJ2-7	TRBV18	TRBD1	TGTGCCAGCTCACCGCGACAGGGATTATACGAGCAGTACTTC	CASSPRQGLYEQYF
.	TRBJ2-1	TRBV29-1	.	TGCAGCGTTTTATCCAAACCCACTAGCTTTGGGGAGCAGTTCTTC	CSVLSKPTSFGEQFF
.	TRBJ2-3	TRBV7-2	TRBD2	TGTGCCAGCAGCTTGACTAGCGGGTTTGGAGATACGCAGTATTTT	CASSLTSGFGDTQYF
.	TRBJ1-4	TRBV28	.	TGTGCCACCAGTCCGGTGGCGGGGGAAAAACTGTTTTTT	CATSPVAGEKLFF
.	TRBJ2-7	TRBV30	.	TGTGCCTGGAGAGCCGGCCGACAACTCTACGAGCAGTACTTC	CAWRAGRQLYEQYF
.	TRBJ1-2	TRBV28	.	TGTGCCAGCAGTTTGTCTCTGGCCAGCGGCTACACCTTC	CASSLSLASGYTF
many	TRBJ2-7	TRBV7-3	.	TGTGCCAGCAGCCCATCCCGGTCCTACGAGCAGTACTTC	CASSPSRSYEQYF
.	TRBJ2-1	TRBV29-1	.	TGCAGCGTTGCAGAGCGCAATGAGCAGTTCTTC	CSVAERNEQFF